Below, 26 T cell receptor beta chains from the same sample are listed, as sequenced in a study of Graves' ophthalmopathy and Graves' hyperthyroidism. The authors amplified TCR beta CDR3 regions, and they did so from RNA transcripts for repertoire sequencing. The first round was an RT-PCR with HTBI primers, and the second round was a multiplex PCR. MiXCR was run by TCRdb on the multiplex PCR reads, yielding one entry per CDR3 protein. This table holds 300,000 to 400,000 distinct CDR3 sequences, 17% found once. Sequenced input: peripheral blood. These receptors all come from an adult woman with stable Graves' hyperthyroidism.

The V gene is TRBV4-1, the J gene TRBJ1-2; D is uncertain. V lost 5 bases and J 3 bases, leaving 19 bases between the germline ends. CDR3 length: 16 residues. The germline V gene has CDR1 MGHRA and CDR2 YSYEKL. CDR3 protein: CASSLTGERRDYGYTF. The DNA for the CDR3 is TGCGCCAGCAGCTTAACCGGTGAGCGACGAGACTATGGCTACACCTTC.

At least ten counts were recorded for this clonotype. The J gene is TRBJ2-7, the V gene TRBV7-6, with D unresolved. This CDR3 has 14 residues. The germline V gene encodes CDR1 SGHVS and CDR2 FNYEAQ. V was cut by 5 bases and J by 3 bases, with 14 bases left in between. The CDR3 is CASSPMLGDYEQYF. In nucleotides, the CDR3 is TGTGCCAGCAGCCCCATGCTAGGTGACTACGAGCAGTACTTC.

This clonotype was counted ten times or more. The chain uses TRBV2 and TRBJ2-7; D gene ambiguous. V was cut by 0 bases and J by 0 bases, with 6 bases left in between. The V gene's germline CDR1 is SNHLY and CDR2 FYNNEI. This CDR3 contains 14 residues. The CDR3 nucleotides read TGTGCCAGCAGTGAAGCCCGCACCTCCTACGAGCAGTACTTC. Its translation is CASSEARTSYEQYF. The full variable domain, with the rest looked up from reference TRBV2 and TRBJ2-7, is EPEVTQTPSHQVTQMGQEVILRCVPISNHLYFYWYRQILGQKVEFLVSFYNNEISEKSEIFDDQFSVERPDGSNFTLKIRSTKLEDSAMYFCASSEARTSYEQYFGPGTRLTVT.

As to this clonotype: A much larger clonotype is one base distant, so this may be a read error. V usage is TRBV4-2 and J usage is TRBJ2-7; 14 bases match TRBD2. The CDR3 extends over 15 amino acids. From germline, CDR1 is LGHNA and CDR2 YNFKEQ. This CDR3 is CTSSQTSGRDYEQYF. The CDR3 nucleotides read TGTACCAGCAGCCAGACTAGCGGGAGGGACTACGAGCAGTACTTC.

This clonotype was detected many times. The chain joins TRBV7-2 to TRBJ2-3; TRBD2 matches 9 bases. The CDR3 is 16 residues long. CDR1 is SGHTA and CDR2 is FQGNSA in the germline V gene. Trimming took 2 bases from V and 11 from J; bases not matched to a gene: 14. The CDR3 coding sequence is TGTGCCAGCAGCTTAAGGGCGGGAGGGCCTTGGTTCGTGCAGTATTTT. Translation: CASSLRAGGPWFVQYF. The whole variable domain, filled in from reference TRBV7-2 and TRBJ2-3, reads GAGVSQSPSNKVTEKGKDVELRCDPISGHTALYWYRQSLGQGLEFLIYFQGNSAPDKSGLPSDRFSAERTGGSVSTLTIQRTQQEDSAVYLCASSLRAGGPWFVQYFGPGTRLTVL.

This clonotype showed up many times. The genes are TRBV12-5 and TRBJ1-3; D call uncertain. V lost 5 bases and J lost 2, with 10 bases in between. The CDR3 is made up of 14 amino acids. Germline CDR1 and CDR2: LGHNT and FRNRAP. The CDR3 bases are TGTGCTAGTGGTCTAGGGTCAACTGGAAACACCATATATTTT. Its translation: CASGLGSTGNTIYF.

This clonotype came up many times. The chain recombines TRBV28 with TRBJ2-6, with a possible D match to TRBD1 (5 bases). The CDR3 is 15 amino acids. Germline CDR1 MDHEN, CDR2 SYDVKM. The germline V and J ends were trimmed by 7 bases and 4 bases, with 14 bases remaining between them. The CDR3 region is CASNPRTPGANVLTF. CDR3 in DNA: TGTGCCAGCAACCCTAGGACACCCGGGGCCAACGTCCTGACTTTC.

The chain recombines TRBV6-1 with TRBJ2-7; 7 nucleotides match TRBD1. After removal of 5 bases from V and 2 bases from J, the junction contained 9 bases not matched to a gene. Germline lookup yields CDR1 MNHNS and CDR2 SASEGT. The CDR3 covers 15 residues. CDR3 in amino acids: CASSPWGTDTYEQYF. The CDR3 DNA follows: TGTGCCAGCAGTCCCTGGGGGACAGATACCTACGAGCAGTACTTC.

There are many counts of this clonotype. In nucleotides, the CDR3 is TGTGCCAGCAGTGAAACTAGCGGGAGGGGCAGTCACGGGGAGCTGTTTTTT. Translating gives CASSETSGRGSHGELFF. The chain joins TRBV25-1 to TRBJ2-2; 13 bases are a match to TRBD2. The CDR3 loop spans 17 amino acids. V lost 2 bases to trimming and J lost 7 bases; unmatched junction nucleotides: 7. CDR1 and CDR2 (germline): MGHDK, SYGVNS.

This clonotype was seen a few times. This chain uses TRBV6-2 or TRBV6-3 with TRBJ2-2; TRBD2 might be the D (6 bases). CDR1 and CDR2 from the germline V gene are MNHEY and SVGEGT. The CDR3 length is 20 residues. The V gene lost 6 bases and the J gene lost 2 bases, with 28 bases spanning the gap. CDR3 protein: CASRPPPGTLSTSNTGELFF. CDR3 DNA: TGTGCCAGCAGGCCTCCTCCCGGGACTCTATCCACTTCTAACACCGGGGAGCTGTTTTTT.

This clonotype has only a few counts. The chain couples TRBV18 to TRBJ2-7; weak D call: TRBD1 (6 bases). From germline, CDR1 is KGHSH and CDR2 LQKENI. The CDR3 spans 14 residues. V was trimmed by 0 bases and J by 3 bases, leaving 9 bases between them. Here the CDR3 reads CASSPPWDNYEQYF. In nucleotides, the CDR3 is TGTGCCAGCTCACCACCGTGGGACAACTACGAGCAGTACTTC.

This clonotype was detected ten times or more. This chain joins TRBV20-1 and TRBJ2-7; either TRBD1 or TRBD2 may supply D (5 bases each). Germline V gives CDR1 DFQATT, CDR2 SNEGSKA (reference sequence). The CDR3 length is 15 residues. Trimming left V 6 bases short and J 0 bases short, with 18 bases between. The DNA of the CDR3 is TGCAGTGCCCATGACAGTGGGACGGGCTCCTACGAGCAGTACTTC. Amino acid sequence: CSAHDSGTGSYEQYF.

This clonotype was found many times. This CDR3 reads CASSAKVGRETQYF. The CDR3 nucleotides read TGTGCCAGCAGCGCAAAAGTTGGTCGTGAGACCCAGTACTTC. The rearrangement joins TRBV7-2 to TRBJ2-5; the D is unclear. The germline V gene has CDR1 SGHTA and CDR2 FQGNSA. The CDR3 spans 14 residues. Trimming took 5 bases from V and 5 from J, leaving 15 bases between them.

V and J are TRBV6-5 and TRBJ2-7; D not resolved. The CDR3 is made up of 13 amino acids. V lost 4 bases to trimming and J lost 5 bases, with 12 bases between them. The germline gives CDR1 MNHEY, CDR2 SVGAGI. This chain's CDR3 is CASSLAGTDEQYF. CDR3 coding DNA: TGTGCCAGCAGTTTGGCAGGAACCGACGAGCAGTACTTC.

This clonotype came up many times. J is TRBJ1-1 and V is TRBV20-1; D is ambiguous. The CDR3 runs 11 residues. CDR1 and CDR2 from the germline V gene are DFQATT and SNEGSKA (reference sequence). Trimming shortened V by 3 bases and J by 4 bases, and 6 bases separated the two germline ends. The CDR3 here is CSARHGTEAFF. In nucleotides, the CDR3 is TGCAGTGCTAGGCACGGCACTGAAGCTTTCTTT.

The chain combines TRBV12-3 or TRBV12-4 with TRBJ2-5; possible D gene TRBD2, 5 bases. Trimming stripped 3 bases from V and 5 bases from J, with 19 bases between. The CDR3 runs to 16 residues. The DNA of the CDR3 is TGTGCCAGCAGTTTCGGAGGAGACCCCGGGTGGGAGACCCAGTACTTC. This codes for CASSFGGDPGWETQYF.

This clonotype appeared once. The rearrangement uses TRBV7-8 and TRBJ2-2; D assignment may be TRBD1 or TRBD2 (5 bases each). Germline V gene lookup returns CDR1 SGHVS and CDR2 FQNEAQ. The CDR3 totals 14 residues. Deletions cut 2 bases from V and 4 bases from J, with 8 bases between. The CDR3 DNA reads TGTGCCAGCAGCTTACCAGGGACCACCGGGGAGCTGTTTTTT. Residues: CASSLPGTTGELFF.

This clonotype has ten or more counts. The rearrangement links TRBV11-2 to TRBJ2-7; TRBD1 matches at 10 bases. There are 15 residues in the CDR3. Germline V CDR1 and CDR2: SGHAT, FQNNGV. V lost 5 bases to trimming and J lost 7 bases; unmatched junction nucleotides: 11. The CDR3 is CASSAGTGDVWEQYF. Written as DNA, the CDR3 is TGTGCCAGCAGCGCCGGGACAGGGGACGTCTGGGAGCAGTACTTC.

This clonotype was seen a handful of times. A much more abundant neighbour one base away suggests this may be a read error. The CDR3 coding sequence is TGTGCCAGCCAGGGACTAGCGGGAAGCCCCTACGAGCAGTACTTC. This encodes CASQGLAGSPYEQYF. The V call is TRBV27, the J call TRBJ2-7; 13 positions agree with TRBD2. The length of the CDR3 is 15 residues. Trimming took 8 bases from V and 2 from J; bases not matched to a gene: 6. Germline CDR1 reads MNHEY; CDR2 reads SMNVEV (reference sequence).

The V call is TRBV19, the J call TRBJ2-7; TRBD1 matches 7 bases. This CDR3 has 13 residues. With V trimmed by 6 bases and J by 7 bases, 9 bases remained unmatched. In germline, CDR1 is LNHDA, CDR2 SQIVND (reference sequence). CDR3 region: CASSTGVRREQYF. Here the CDR3 DNA reads TGTGCCAGTAGCACAGGGGTGAGGCGGGAGCAGTACTTC.

In its sample, this clonotype was seen many times. This chain joins TRBV24-1 and TRBJ1-5; unclear D gene. V gave up 5 bases and J gave up 0 bases, with 4 bases separating them. Germline lookup yields CDR1 KGHDR and CDR2 SFDVKD. This CDR3 is built from 13 residues. The CDR3 spells CATSVSSNQPQHF. CDR3 bases: TGTGCCACCAGTGTGAGTAGCAATCAGCCCCAGCATTTT.

This clonotype was detected ten times or more. V usage is TRBV24-1 and J usage is TRBJ2-7; TRBD1 agrees at 8 bases. V lost 1 base to trimming and J lost 4 bases; unmatched junction nucleotides: 8. Looked up from germline, CDR1 is KGHDR and CDR2 is SFDVKD. CDR3 size: 16 residues. The CDR3: CATSDFARTGRYEQYF. In DNA, the CDR3 is TGTGCCACCAGTGATTTCGCCCGGACAGGGAGATACGAGCAGTACTTC.

This clonotype has ten or more counts. The chain uses TRBV15 and TRBJ2-7; 7 bases match TRBD1. CDR3 length: 16 residues. Germline V gives CDR1 LNHNV, CDR2 YYDKDF (reference sequence). V was clipped by 6 bases and J by 6 bases; unmatched bases: 17. The CDR3 nucleotides read TGTGCCACCAGTGATGAGTTCCGGGACAGATCTACCGAGCAGTACTTC. Its translation is CATSDEFRDRSTEQYF.

At least ten counts were recorded for this clonotype. The V call is TRBV7-6, the J call TRBJ2-5, with D unclear. CDR3 length: 13 amino acids. V was pared by 8 bases and J by 0 bases, with 10 bases between. Germline CDR1 and CDR2: SGHVS and FNYEAQ. CDR3 in DNA: TGTGCCAGCGGGCAGAACTACCAAGAGACCCAGTACTTC. Protein: CASGQNYQETQYF.

This clonotype has a count of ten or more. This chain connects TRBV7-2 to TRBJ2-5, with D possibly TRBD1 on 7 matching bases. The CDR3 is 16 residues long. Trimming stripped 1 base from V and 5 bases from J, with 17 bases between. Germline V gene sequence: CDR1 SGHTA, CDR2 FQGNSA. The CDR3 bases are TGTGCCAGCAGCTTAGAAGGCAGGGGGGTCCGGGAGACCCAGTACTTC. It encodes CASSLEGRGVRETQYF.

With respect to this clonotype: A much more abundant neighbour one base away suggests this may be a read error. The chain couples TRBV19 to TRBJ1-1; D is unresolved. This CDR3 region has 14 residues. The germline V gene has CDR1 LNHDA and CDR2 SQIVND (reference sequence). Trimming took off 8 bases at V and 5 bases at J, with 18 bases between the two ends. In DNA, the CDR3 is TGTGCCAGTCAAGATGGAGTCCCGAGGACTGAAGCTTTCTTT. Amino acids: CASQDGVPRTEAFF. The whole variable domain, filled in from reference TRBV19 and TRBJ1-1, reads DGGITQSPKYLFRKEGQNVTLSCEQNLNHDAMYWYRQDPGQGLRLIYYSQIVNDFQKGDIAEGYSVSREKKESFPLTVTSAQKNPTAFYLCASQDGVPRTEAFFGQGTRLTVV.